This T cell receptor (beta chain) was captured by sequencing in a study of blood T cell repertoires in COVID-19. Per the germline V gene, CDR1 is MDHEN and CDR2 is SYDVKM. V lost 6 bases, J lost 6 bases, and 17 bases stayed unmatched. The CDR3 has 17 amino acids. Some clones are missing from TCRdb's copy, which holds only in-frame ones; the method was immunoSEQ multiplex PCR. The repertoire holds 100,000 to 150,000 clones, with about 83% as singletons. The material sequenced was peripheral blood. The sequence was collected from a man between 60 and 70 years old with acute or convalescent COVID-19. The rearrangement joins TRBV28 to TRBJ2-3; 8 bases map to TRBD2. CDR3 residues: CASSYPPGGRTRDTQYF. The CDR3 DNA reads TGTGCCAGCAGCTACCCCCCGGGCGGGAGGACGAGGGATACGCAGTATTTT.